This T cell receptor (beta chain) was captured in a study of identifying expanded T cells in peripheral blood. Clones were read by immunoSEQ multiplex PCR, and TCRdb kept only the in-frame ones, dropping some. Of about 130,000 clones in the sample, 70% to 90% are singletons; the top ten hold less than 10%. There are 15 residues in the CDR3. Trimming removed 2 bases from V and 3 bases from J; junction bases left unmatched: 3. The germline CDR1 and CDR2 sequences are LNHDA and SQIVND (reference sequence). The sample was blood. This clonotype originated in a person aged 18 to 70 in good health. The rearrangement links TRBV19 to TRBJ1-1, with 10 bases lining up with TRBD1. The CDR3 sequence is CASSISGTGDTEAFF. CDR3 sequence (DNA): TGTGCCAGTAGTATATCAGGGACAGGGGACACTGAAGCTTTCTTT.